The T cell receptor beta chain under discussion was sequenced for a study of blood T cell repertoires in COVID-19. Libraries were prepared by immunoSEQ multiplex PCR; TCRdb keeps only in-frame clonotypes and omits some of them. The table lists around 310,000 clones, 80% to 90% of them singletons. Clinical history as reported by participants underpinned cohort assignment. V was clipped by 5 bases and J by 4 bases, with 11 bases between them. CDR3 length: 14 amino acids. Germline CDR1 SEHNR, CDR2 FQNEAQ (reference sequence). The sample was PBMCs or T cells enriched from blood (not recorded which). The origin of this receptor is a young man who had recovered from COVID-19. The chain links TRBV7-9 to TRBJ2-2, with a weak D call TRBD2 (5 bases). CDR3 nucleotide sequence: TGTGCCAGCAGCCTGAGGGTTTCCACCGGGGAGCTGTTTTTT. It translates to CASSLRVSTGELFF.